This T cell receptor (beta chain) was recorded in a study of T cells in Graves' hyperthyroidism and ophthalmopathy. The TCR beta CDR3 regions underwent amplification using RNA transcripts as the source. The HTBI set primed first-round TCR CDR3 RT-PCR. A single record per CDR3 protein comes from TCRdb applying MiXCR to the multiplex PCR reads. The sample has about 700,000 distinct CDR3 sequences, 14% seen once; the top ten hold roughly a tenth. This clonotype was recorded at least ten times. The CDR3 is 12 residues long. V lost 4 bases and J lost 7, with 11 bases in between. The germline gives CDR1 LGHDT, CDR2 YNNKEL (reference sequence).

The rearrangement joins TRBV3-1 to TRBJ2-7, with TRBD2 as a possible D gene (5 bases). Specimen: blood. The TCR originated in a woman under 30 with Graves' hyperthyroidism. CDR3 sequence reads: CASSRTSGEQYF. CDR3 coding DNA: TGTGCCAGCAGCCGCACCTCGGGGGAGCAGTACTTC.